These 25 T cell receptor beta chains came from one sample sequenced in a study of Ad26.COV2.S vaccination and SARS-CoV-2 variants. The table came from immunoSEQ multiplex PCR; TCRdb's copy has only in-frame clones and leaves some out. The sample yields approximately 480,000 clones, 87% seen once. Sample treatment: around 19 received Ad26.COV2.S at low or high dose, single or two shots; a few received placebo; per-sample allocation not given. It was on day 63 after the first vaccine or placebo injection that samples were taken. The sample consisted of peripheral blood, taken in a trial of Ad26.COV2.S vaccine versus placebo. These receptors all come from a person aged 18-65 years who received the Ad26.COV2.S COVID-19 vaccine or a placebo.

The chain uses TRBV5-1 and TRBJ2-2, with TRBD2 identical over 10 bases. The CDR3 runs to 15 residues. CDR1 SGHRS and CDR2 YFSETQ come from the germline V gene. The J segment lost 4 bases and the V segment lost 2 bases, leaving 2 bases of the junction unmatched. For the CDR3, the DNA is TGCGCCAGCAGCTTAGCGGGAGGGCTCACCGGGGAGCTGTTTTTT. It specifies CASSLAGGLTGELFF.

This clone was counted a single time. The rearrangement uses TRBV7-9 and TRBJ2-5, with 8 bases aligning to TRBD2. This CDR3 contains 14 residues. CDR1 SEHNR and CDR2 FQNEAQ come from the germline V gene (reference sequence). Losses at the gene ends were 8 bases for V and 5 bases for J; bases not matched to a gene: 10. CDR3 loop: CASGPQAGAETQYF. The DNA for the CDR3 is TGTGCCAGCGGCCCCCAAGCGGGAGCTGAGACCCAGTACTTC. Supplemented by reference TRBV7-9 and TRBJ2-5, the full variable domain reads DTGVSQNPRHKITKRGQNVTFRCDPISEHNRLYWYRQTLGQGPEFLTYFQNEAQLEKSRLLSDRFSAERPKGSFSTLEIQRTEQGDSAMYLCASGPQAGAETQYFGPGTRLLVL.

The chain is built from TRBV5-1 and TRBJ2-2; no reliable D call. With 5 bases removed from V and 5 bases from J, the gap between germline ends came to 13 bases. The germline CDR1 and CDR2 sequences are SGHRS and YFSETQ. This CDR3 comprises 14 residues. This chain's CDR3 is CASSFQSWTGELFF. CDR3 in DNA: TGCGCCAGCAGTTTTCAGTCTTGGACCGGGGAGCTGTTTTTT.

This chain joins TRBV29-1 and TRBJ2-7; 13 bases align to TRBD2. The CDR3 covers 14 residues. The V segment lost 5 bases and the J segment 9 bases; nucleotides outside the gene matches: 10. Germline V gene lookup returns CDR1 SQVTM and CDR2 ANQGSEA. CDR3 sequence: CSVRGLAGEQGQYF. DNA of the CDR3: TGCAGCGTTCGAGGACTAGCGGGAGAACAAGGGCAGTACTTC.

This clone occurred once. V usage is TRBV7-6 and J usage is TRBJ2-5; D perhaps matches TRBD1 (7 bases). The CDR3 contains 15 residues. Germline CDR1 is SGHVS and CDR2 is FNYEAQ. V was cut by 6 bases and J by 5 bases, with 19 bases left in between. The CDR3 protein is CASRGTSRGWETQYF. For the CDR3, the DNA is TGTGCCAGCAGGGGGACTTCCAGGGGGTGGGAGACCCAGTACTTC. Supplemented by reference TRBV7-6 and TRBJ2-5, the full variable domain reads GAGVSQSPRYKVTKRGQDVALRCDPISGHVSLYWYRQALGQGPEFLTYFNYEAQQDKSGLPNDRFSAERPEGSISTLTIQRTEQRDSAMYRCASRGTSRGWETQYFGPGTRLLVL.

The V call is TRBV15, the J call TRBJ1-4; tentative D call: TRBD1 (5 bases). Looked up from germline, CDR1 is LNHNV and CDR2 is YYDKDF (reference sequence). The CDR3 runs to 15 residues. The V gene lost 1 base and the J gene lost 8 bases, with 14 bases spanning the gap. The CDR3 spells CATSRAGGEGEKLFF. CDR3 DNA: TGTGCCACCAGCAGAGCCGGGGGTGAAGGGGAAAAACTGTTTTTT.

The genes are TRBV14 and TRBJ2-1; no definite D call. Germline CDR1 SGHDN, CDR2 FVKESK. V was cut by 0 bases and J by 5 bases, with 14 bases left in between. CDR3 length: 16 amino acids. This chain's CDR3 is CASSQDTRPPDNEQFF. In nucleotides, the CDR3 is TGTGCCAGCAGCCAAGATACCCGGCCTCCGGACAATGAGCAGTTCTTC.

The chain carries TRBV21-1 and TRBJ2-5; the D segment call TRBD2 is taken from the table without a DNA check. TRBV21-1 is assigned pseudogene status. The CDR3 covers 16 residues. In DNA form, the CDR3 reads TGTGCCAGCAGCACTTGGTTAGCGGGGAAACAAGAGACCCAGTACTTC. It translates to CASSTWLAGKQETQYF.

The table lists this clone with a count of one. The CDR3 nucleotides read TGCGCCAGCAGCTTGGCCGGGGGAGGGGTCGGTGAGCAGTTCTTC. This codes for CASSLAGGGVGEQFF. J is TRBJ2-1 and V is TRBV5-1; 7 bases match TRBD2. From germline, CDR1 is SGHRS and CDR2 YFSETQ. With V trimmed by 0 bases and J by 9 bases, 9 bases remained unmatched. The CDR3 runs 15 residues.

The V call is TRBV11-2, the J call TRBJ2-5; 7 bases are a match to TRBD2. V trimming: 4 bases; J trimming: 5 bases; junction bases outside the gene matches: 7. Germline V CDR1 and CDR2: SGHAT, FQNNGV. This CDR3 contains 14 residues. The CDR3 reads CASSYGLVGETQYF. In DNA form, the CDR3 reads TGTGCCAGCAGCTATGGACTAGTTGGTGAGACCCAGTACTTC.

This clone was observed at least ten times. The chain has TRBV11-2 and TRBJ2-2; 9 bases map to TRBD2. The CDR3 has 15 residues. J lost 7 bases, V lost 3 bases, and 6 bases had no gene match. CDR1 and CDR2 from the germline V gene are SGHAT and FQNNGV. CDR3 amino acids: CASSLFSGSGGELFF. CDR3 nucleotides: TGTGCCAGCAGCTTGTTTAGCGGGAGTGGCGGGGAGCTGTTTTTT.

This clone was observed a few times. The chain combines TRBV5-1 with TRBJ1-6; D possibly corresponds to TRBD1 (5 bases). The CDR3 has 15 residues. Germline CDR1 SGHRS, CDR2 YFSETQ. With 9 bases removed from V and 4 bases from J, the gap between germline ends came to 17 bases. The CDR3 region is CATRDGKTYNSPLHF. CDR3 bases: TGCGCCACCAGGGACGGCAAGACTTATAATTCACCCCTCCACTTT.

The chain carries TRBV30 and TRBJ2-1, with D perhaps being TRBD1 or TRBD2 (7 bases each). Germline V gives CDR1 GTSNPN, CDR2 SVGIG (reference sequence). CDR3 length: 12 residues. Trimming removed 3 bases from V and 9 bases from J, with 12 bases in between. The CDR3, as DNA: TGTGCCTGGAGGGGAGGGACAGCTGAGCAGTTCTTC. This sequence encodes CAWRGGTAEQFF.

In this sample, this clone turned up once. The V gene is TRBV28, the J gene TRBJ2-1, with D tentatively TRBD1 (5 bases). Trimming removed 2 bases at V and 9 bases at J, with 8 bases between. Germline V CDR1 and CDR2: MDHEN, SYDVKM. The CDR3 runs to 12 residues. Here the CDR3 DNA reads TGTGCCAGCAGTTTACGACAGACTGAGCAGTTCTTC. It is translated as CASSLRQTEQFF. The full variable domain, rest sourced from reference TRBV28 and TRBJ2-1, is DVKVTQSSRYLVKRTGEKVFLECVQDMDHENMFWYRQDPGLGLRLIYFSYDVKMKEKGDIPEGYSVSREKKERFSLILESASTNQTSMYLCASSLRQTEQFFGPGTRLTVL.

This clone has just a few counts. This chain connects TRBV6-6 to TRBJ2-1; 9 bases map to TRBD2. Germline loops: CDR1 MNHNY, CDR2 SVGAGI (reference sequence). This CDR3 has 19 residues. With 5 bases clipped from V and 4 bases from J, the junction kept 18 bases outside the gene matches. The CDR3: CASSPRLADGRGPYNEQFF. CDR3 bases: TGTGCCAGCAGTCCCCGACTAGCGGACGGCAGGGGTCCGTACAATGAGCAGTTCTTC.

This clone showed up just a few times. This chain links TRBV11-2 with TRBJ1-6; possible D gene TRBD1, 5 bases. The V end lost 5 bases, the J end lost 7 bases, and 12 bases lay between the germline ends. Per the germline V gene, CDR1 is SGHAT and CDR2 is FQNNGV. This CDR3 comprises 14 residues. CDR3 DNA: TGTGCCAGCAGCCGGGGGGGACGAAATTCACCCCTCCACTTT. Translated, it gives CASSRGGRNSPLHF.

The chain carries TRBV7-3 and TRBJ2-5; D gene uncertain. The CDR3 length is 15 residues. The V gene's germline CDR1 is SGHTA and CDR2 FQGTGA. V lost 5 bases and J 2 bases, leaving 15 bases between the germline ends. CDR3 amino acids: CASSLMPARQETQYF. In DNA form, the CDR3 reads TGTGCCAGCAGCCTCATGCCAGCGAGACAAGAGACCCAGTACTTC.

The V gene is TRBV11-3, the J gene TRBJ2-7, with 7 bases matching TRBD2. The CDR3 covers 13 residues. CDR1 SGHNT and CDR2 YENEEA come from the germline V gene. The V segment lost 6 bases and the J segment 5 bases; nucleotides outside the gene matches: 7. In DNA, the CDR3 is TGTGCCAGCAGTAGGACTAGTAGGAACGAGCAGTACTTC. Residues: CASSRTSRNEQYF.

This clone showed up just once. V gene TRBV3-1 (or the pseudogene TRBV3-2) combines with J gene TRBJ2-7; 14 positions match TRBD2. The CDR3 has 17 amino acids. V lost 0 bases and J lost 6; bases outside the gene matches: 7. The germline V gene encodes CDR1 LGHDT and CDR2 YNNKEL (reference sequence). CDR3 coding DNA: TGTGCCAGCAGCCAAGACGGGCTCGGACTAGCGGGAGGCGAGCAGTACTTC. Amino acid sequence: CASSQDGLGLAGGEQYF.

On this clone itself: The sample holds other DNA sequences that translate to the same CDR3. The CDR3 protein is CASSLGPDTQYF. In DNA form, the CDR3 reads TGTGCCAGCAGTTTAGGGCCAGATACGCAGTATTTT. This chain joins TRBV27 and TRBJ2-3; D is unresolved. CDR3 length: 12 amino acids. From germline, CDR1 is MNHEY and CDR2 SMNVEV (reference sequence). The V and J ends lost 2 bases and 4 bases respectively, with 4 bases between them.

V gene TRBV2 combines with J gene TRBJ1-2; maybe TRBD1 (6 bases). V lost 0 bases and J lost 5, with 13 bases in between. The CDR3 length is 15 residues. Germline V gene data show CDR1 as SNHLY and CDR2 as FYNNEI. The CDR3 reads CASSEAGGASYGYTF. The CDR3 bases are TGTGCCAGCAGTGAAGCGGGGGGCGCTTCATATGGCTACACCTTC. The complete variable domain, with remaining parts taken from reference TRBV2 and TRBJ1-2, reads EPEVTQTPSHQVTQMGQEVILRCVPISNHLYFYWYRQILGQKVEFLVSFYNNEISEKSEIFDDQFSVERPDGSNFTLKIRSTKLEDSAMYFCASSEAGGASYGYTFGSGTRLTVV.

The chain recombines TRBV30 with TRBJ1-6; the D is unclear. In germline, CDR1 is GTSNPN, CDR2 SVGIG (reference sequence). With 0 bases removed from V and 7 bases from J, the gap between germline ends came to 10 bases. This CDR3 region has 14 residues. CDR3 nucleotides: TGTGCCTGGAGTGTCCCCAGAGACAATTCACCCCTCCACTTT. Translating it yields CAWSVPRDNSPLHF.

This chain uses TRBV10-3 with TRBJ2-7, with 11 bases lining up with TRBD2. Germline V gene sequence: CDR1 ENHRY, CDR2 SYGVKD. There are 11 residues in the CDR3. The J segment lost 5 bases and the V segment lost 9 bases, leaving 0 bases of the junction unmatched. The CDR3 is CAMGLADEQYF. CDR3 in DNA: TGTGCCATGGGACTAGCGGACGAGCAGTACTTC.

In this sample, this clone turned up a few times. CDR3 sequence reads: CASRSGVRAFF. For the CDR3, the DNA is TGTGCCAGTAGATCCGGGGTGCGGGCTTTCTTT. The rearrangement uses TRBV19 and TRBJ1-1; D remains unclear. Germline-derived CDR1 and CDR2 are LNHDA and SQIVND (reference sequence). Trimming pared 6 bases from V and 11 bases from J, leaving 13 bases between. The CDR3 covers 11 residues.

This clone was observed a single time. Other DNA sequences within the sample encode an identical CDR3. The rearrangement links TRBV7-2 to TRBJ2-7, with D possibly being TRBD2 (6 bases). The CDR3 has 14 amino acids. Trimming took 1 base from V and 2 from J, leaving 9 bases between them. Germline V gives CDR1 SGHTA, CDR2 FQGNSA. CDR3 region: CASSLGLAAYEQYF. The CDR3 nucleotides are TGTGCCAGCAGCTTAGGATTAGCGGCCTACGAGCAGTACTTC.